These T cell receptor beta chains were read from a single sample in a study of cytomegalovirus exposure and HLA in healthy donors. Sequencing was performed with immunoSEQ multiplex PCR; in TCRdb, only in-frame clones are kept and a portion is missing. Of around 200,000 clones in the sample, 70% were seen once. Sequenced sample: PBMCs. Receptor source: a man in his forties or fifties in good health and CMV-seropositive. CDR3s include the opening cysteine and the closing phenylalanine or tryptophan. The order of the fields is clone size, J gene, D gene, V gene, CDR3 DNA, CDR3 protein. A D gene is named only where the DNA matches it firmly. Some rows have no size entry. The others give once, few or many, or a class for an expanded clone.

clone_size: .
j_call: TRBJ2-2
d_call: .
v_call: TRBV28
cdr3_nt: TGTGCCAGCAGAATAAGAACGGGCAGGGATAGCACCGGGGAGCTGTTTTTT
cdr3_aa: CASRIRTGRDSTGELFF

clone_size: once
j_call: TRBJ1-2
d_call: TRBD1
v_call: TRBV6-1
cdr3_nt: TGTGCCAGCAGTGAAGCCCTTACAGGGGTGGGCTACACCTTC
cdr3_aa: CASSEALTGVGYTF

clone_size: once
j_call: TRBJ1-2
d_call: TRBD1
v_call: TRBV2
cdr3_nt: TGTGCCAGCAGTGGCCCAGGGACAGGGTTTGGCTACACCTTC
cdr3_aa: CASSGPGTGFGYTF

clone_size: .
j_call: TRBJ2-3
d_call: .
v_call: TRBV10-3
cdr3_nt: TGTGCCATCAGGTCTCTAGCAACAGATACGCAGTATTTT
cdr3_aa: CAIRSLATDTQYF

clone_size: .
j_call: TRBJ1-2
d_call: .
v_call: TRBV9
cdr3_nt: TGTGCCAGCAGACACAGGGATAACTATGGCTACACCTTC
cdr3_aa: CASRHRDNYGYTF

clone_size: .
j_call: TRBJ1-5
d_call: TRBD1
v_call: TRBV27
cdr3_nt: TGTGCCAGCGGAAACAGGGGTGACGGGAATCAGCCCCAGCATTTT
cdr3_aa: CASGNRGDGNQPQHF

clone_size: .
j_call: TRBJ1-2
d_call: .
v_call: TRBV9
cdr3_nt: TGTGCCAGCAGCGTAGGTCGGGGGGACGGCTACACCTTC
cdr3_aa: CASSVGRGDGYTF

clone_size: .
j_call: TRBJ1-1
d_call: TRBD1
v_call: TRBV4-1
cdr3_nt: TGCGCCAGCAGCCAAGTCGGACAGGGGAACACTGAAGCTTTCTTT
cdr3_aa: CASSQVGQGNTEAFF

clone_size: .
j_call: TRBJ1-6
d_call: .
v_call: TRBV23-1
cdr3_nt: TGCGCCAGCAGTCATCCTGACGACATCTCCTATAATTCACCCCTCCACTTT
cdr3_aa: CASSHPDDISYNSPLHF

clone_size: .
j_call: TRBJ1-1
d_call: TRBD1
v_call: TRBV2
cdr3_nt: TGTGCCAGCACCACGGGGGGGGACAGAAACACTGAAGCTTTCTTT
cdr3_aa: CASTTGGDRNTEAFF

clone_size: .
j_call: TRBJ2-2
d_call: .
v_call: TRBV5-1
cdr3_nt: TGCGCCAGCAGCTTGGAAGGCAGGGGTGGCGGGGAGCTGTTTTTT
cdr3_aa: CASSLEGRGGGELFF

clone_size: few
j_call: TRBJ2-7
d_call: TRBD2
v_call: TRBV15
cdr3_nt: TGTGCCACCAGTCGATCGCGGGGGTACGAGCAGTACTTC
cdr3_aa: CATSRSRGYEQYF

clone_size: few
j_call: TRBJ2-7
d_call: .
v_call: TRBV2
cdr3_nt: TGTGCCAGCAGTGAACCAGAAGGGGTTCCTCCCTACGAGCAGTACTTC
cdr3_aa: CASSEPEGVPPYEQYF

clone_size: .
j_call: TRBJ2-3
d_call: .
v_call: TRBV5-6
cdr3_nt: TGTGCCAGCAGTTGGGCGGGGGCCACAGATACGCAGTATTTT
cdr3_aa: CASSWAGATDTQYF

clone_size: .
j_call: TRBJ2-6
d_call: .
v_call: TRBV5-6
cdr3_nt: TGTGCCAGCAGCTCCTTCTTCGTCCCGGGAACGGCTGGGGCCAACGTCCTGACTTTC
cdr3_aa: CASSSFFVPGTAGANVLTF

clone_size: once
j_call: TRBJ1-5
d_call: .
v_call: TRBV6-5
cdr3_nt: TGTGCCAGCAGTTACTCATTCGGGGGCAATCAGCCCCAGCATTTT
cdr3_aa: CASSYSFGGNQPQHF

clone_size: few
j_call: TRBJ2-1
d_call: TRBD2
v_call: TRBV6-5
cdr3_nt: TGTGCCAGCGGGGGACTAGCGGGGGGTAAGCAGTTCTTC
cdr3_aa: CASGGLAGGKQFF

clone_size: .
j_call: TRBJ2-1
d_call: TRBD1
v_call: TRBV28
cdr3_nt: TGTGCCAGCAGTCTCGGGACAGGGAAGTACAATGAGCAGTTCTTC
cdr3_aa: CASSLGTGKYNEQFF

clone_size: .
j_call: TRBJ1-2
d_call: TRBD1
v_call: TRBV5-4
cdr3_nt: TGTGCCAGCAGCTTGGCAGGGGGCAATGGCTACACCTTC
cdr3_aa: CASSLAGGNGYTF

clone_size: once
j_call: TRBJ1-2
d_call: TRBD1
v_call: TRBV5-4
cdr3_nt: TGTGCCAGCAGCCCGGACAGGGGCTATGGCTACACCTTC
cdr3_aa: CASSPDRGYGYTF

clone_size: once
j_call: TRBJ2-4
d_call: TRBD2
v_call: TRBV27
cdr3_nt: TGTGCCAGCAAAAGAAGCGGGGACGAGTACTTC
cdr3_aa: CASKRSGDEYF

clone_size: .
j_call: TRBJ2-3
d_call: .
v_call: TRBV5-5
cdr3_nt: TGTGCCAGCAGCCCCGGGACACCTAGCACAGATACGCAGTATTTT
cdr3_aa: CASSPGTPSTDTQYF

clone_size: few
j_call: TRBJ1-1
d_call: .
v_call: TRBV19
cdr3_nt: TGTGCCAGTAGTACCCGGAACACTGAAGCTTTCTTT
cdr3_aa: CASSTRNTEAFF

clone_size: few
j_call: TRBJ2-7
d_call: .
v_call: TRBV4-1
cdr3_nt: TGCGCCAGCAGCCACCGTAGGGGGGTAGGGGGCAACGAGCAGTACTTC
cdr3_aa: CASSHRRGVGGNEQYF

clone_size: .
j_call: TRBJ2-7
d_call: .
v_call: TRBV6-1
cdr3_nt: TGCGCCACTGCGATGGGACTGACCTCCTACTACGAGCAGTACTTC
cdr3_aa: CATAMGLTSYYEQYF

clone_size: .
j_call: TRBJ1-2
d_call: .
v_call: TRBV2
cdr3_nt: TGTGCCAGCAGCCGCGACAGCCAAAATGGCTACACCTTC
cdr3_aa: CASSRDSQNGYTF

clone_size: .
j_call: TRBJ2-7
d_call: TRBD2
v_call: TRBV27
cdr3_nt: TGTGCCAGCAGTTTAGGGCGGGCTAGCGGGGGGTACGAGCAGTACTTC
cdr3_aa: CASSLGRASGGYEQYF

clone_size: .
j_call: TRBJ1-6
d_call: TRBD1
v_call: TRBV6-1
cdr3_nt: TGTGCCAGCAGCGTCACAGGGGATAATTCACCCCTCCACTTT
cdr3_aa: CASSVTGDNSPLHF

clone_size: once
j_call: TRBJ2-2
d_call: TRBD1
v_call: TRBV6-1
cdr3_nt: TGTGCCAGCAGTGAAGATCGGGACAGGCAGGTCGTGAACACCGGGGAGCTGTTTTTT
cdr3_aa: CASSEDRDRQVVNTGELFF

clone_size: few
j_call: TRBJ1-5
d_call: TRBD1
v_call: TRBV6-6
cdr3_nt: TGTGCCAGCAGGCAGGGGACAGGGAATCAGCCCCAGCATTTT
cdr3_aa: CASRQGTGNQPQHF

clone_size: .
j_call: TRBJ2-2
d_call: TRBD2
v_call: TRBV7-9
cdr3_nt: TGTGCCAGCCGACCGGGGGGAGAGACCGGGGAGCTGTTTTTT
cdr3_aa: CASRPGGETGELFF

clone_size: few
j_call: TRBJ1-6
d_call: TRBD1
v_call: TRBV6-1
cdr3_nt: TGTGCCAGCAGTGCAGTGACACTGGACAGGATTTATAATTCACCCCTCCACTTT
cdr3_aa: CASSAVTLDRIYNSPLHF

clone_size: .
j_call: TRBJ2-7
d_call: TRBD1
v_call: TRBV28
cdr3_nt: TGTGCCAGCAGTGGACAGGGGGCCTACGAGCAGTACTTC
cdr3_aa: CASSGQGAYEQYF

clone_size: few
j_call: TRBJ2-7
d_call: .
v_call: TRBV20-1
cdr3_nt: TGCAGTGCGAACAGGGTTAGCGAGCAGTACTTC
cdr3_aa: CSANRVSEQYF

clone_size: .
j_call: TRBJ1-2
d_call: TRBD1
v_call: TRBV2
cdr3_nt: TGTGCCAGAGGGGGACGGGACAGGGCCAACTATGGCTACACCTTC
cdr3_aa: CARGGRDRANYGYTF

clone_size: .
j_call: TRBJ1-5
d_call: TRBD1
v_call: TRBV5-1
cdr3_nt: TGCGCCAGCAGCTGGGGACAGGGGTCTCAACCCCAGCATTTT
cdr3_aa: CASSWGQGSQPQHF

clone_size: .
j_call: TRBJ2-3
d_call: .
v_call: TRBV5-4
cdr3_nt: TGTGCCAGCAGCTTGGCGGGGGGCAGGACAGATACGCAGTATTTT
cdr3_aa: CASSLAGGRTDTQYF

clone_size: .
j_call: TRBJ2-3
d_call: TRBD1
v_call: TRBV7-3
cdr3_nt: TGTGCCAGCAGCTTCCAGCCAGGGGGCGGTCGGGATACGCAGTATTTT
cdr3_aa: CASSFQPGGGRDTQYF

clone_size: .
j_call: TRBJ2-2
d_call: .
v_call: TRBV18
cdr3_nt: TGTGCCAGCTCACCAAAAGTGGCAACCGGGGAGCTGTTTTTT
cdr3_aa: CASSPKVATGELFF

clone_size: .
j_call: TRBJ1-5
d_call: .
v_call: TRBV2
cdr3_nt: TGTGCCAGCAGCGAAGCGGCATTTCAGCCCCAGCATTTT
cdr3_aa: CASSEAAFQPQHF

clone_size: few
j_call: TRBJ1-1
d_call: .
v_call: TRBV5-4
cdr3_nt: TGTGCAGCAGGCCCCCTTCCGAACACTGAAGCTTTCTTT
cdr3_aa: CAAGPLPNTEAFF

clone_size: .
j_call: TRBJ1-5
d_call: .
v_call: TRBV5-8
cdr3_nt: TGTGCCAGCAGCCGGACAGACAATCAGCCCCAGCATTTT
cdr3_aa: CASSRTDNQPQHF

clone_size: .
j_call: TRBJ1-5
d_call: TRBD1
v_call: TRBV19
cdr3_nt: TGTGCCAGTAGGACGACAGGGAATAGCAATCAGCCCCAGCATTTT
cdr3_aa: CASRTTGNSNQPQHF

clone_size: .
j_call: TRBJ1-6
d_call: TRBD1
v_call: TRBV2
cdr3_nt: TGTGCCAGCTGGACAGGGGTAGCTGGTTCACCCCTCCACTTT
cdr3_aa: CASWTGVAGSPLHF

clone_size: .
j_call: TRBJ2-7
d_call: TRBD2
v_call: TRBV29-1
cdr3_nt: TGCAGCGTTAGAGGACTAGCGGCTTACGAGCAGTACTTC
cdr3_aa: CSVRGLAAYEQYF

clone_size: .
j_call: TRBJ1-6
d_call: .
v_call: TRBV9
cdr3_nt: TGTGCCAGCAGCGTAGGCCGGGGTTATAATTCACCCCTCCACTTT
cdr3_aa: CASSVGRGYNSPLHF

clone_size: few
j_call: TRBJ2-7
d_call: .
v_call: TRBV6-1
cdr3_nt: TGTGCCAGCAGTGATACCAGGGGAAGGTCCTACGAGCAGTACTTC
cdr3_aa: CASSDTRGRSYEQYF

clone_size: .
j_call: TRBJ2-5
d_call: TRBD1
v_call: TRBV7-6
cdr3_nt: TGTGCCAGCAGCTCCAACAGGGGTGTCCAAGAGACCCAGTACTTC
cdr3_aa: CASSSNRGVQETQYF

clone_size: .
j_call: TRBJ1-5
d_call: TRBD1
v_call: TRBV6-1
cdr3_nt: TGTGCCAGCAGTGAAACAGGGGCACCAGGGCCCCAGCATTTT
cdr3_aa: CASSETGAPGPQHF

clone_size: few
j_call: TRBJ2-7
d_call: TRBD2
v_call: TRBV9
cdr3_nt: TGTGCCAGCAGCGTCGCCGGGACTAGCGGCGACGAGCAGTACTTC
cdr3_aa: CASSVAGTSGDEQYF

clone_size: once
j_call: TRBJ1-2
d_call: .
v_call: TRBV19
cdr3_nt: TGTGCCAGTAGTAATCCAGCCCAACTATATGGCTACACCTTC
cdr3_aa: CASSNPAQLYGYTF

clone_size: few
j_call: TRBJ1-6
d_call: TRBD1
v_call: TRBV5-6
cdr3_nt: TGTGCCAGCAGCTTGGCGACAGGGTGGCTCCACTTT
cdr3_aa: CASSLATGWLHF

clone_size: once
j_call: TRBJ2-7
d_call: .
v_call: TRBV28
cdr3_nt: TGTGCCAGCAGCCCCCCCAGGGGCCACTACGAGCAGTACTTC
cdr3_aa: CASSPPRGHYEQYF

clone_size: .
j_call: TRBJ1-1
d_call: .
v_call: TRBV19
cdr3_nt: TGTGCCAGTAGTATATGGGACACGGGCGTCACTGAAGCTTTCTTT
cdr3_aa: CASSIWDTGVTEAFF

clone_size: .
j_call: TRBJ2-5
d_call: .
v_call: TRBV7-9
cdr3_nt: TGTGCCAGCAGCCAGGTCCTAGGGGCAGAGACCCAGTACTTC
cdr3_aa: CASSQVLGAETQYF

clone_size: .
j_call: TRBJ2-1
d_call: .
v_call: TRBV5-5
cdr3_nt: TGTGCCAGCAGGTCTGGGGGGGCGGGCTACAATGAGCAGTTCTTC
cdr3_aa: CASRSGGAGYNEQFF

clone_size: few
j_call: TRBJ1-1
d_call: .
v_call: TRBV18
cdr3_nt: TGTGCCAGCTCACTTCCAGGGGCACTGAAAGCTTTCTTT
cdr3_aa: CASSLPGALKAFF